Below, 21 T cell receptor beta chains from the same sample are listed, as sequenced in a study of control samples from healthy donors and cancer patients. Sequencing used immunoSEQ multiplex PCR; TCRdb keeps in-frame clones, though not all of them. The sample contains about 160,000 clones, about 94% of which appear only once. Input material: PBMCs. Receptor source: a man aged 60 to 69 with colorectal cancer.

The V call is TRBV7-9, the J call TRBJ2-7; weak D call: TRBD1 (6 bases). This CDR3 is built from 13 residues. V was cut by 1 base and J by 3 bases, with 7 bases left in between. Germline CDR1 and CDR2: SEHNR and FQNEAQ (reference sequence). The CDR3 DNA reads as TGTGCCAGCAGCTTAGGAGGGGGCTACGAGCAGTACTTC. Amino acid sequence: CASSLGGGYEQYF. The full variable domain, with the rest looked up from reference TRBV7-9 and TRBJ2-7, is DTGVSQNPRHKITKRGQNVTFRCDPISEHNRLYWYRQTLGQGPEFLTYFQNEAQLEKSRLLSDRFSAERPKGSFSTLEIQRTEQGDSAMYLCASSLGGGYEQYFGPGTRLTVT.

The genes are TRBV19 and TRBJ2-3, with 8 positions matching TRBD2. The ends lost 3 bases at V and 4 bases at J; junction bases unmatched: 6. The CDR3 runs 15 residues. The germline CDR1 and CDR2 sequences are LNHDA and SQIVND (reference sequence). CDR3: CASSMGLVPPDTQYF. The CDR3 DNA reads as TGTGCCAGTAGTATGGGACTAGTCCCCCCAGATACGCAGTATTTT.

On this clone: Other DNA sequences of this sample code for an identical CDR3. V gene TRBV29-1 combines with J gene TRBJ1-4; D remains ambiguous. Trimming shortened V by 5 bases and J by 0 bases, and 7 bases separated the two germline ends. Germline-derived CDR1 and CDR2 are SQVTM and ANQGSEA. CDR3 length equals 13 residues. The CDR3 loop is CSVRFATNEKLFF. The DNA of the CDR3 is TGCAGCGTTAGGTTCGCAACTAATGAAAAACTGTTTTTT. Full variable domain (outside the CDR3, taken from reference TRBV29-1 and TRBJ1-4): SAVISQKPSRDICQRGTSLTIQCQVDSQVTMMFWYRQQPGQSLTLIATANQGSEATYESGFVIDKFPISRPNLTFSTLTVSNMSPEDSSIYLCSVRFATNEKLFFGSGTQLSVL.

This chain connects TRBV12-3 or TRBV12-4 to TRBJ1-2; D ambiguous. V dropped 6 bases and J dropped 4 bases, with 9 bases sitting between them. This CDR3 comprises 12 residues. CDR3 amino acids: CASSLALYGYTF. The CDR3 coding sequence is TGTGCCAGCAGCCTGGCCCTCTATGGCTACACCTTC.

This chain uses TRBV19 with TRBJ1-2, with D possibly matching TRBD1 (5 bases). The CDR3 runs to 13 residues. V lost 1 base and J lost 3, with 6 bases in between. CDR1 LNHDA and CDR2 SQIVND come from the germline V gene (reference sequence). The CDR3 sequence is CASSIGGYYGYTF. For the CDR3, the DNA is TGTGCCAGTAGTATAGGGGGCTACTATGGCTACACCTTC.

This chain connects TRBV5-6 to TRBJ1-1; 8 bases are a match to TRBD1. The trim removed 3 bases at V and 4 bases at J, leaving 8 bases unmatched. The CDR3 contains 15 residues. Germline V gene sequence: CDR1 SGHDT, CDR2 YYEEEE. CDR3 coding DNA: TGTGCCAGCAGCTGGAAACGAACAGGGGGCACTGAAGCTTTCTTT. Translated: CASSWKRTGGTEAFF.

The chain employs TRBV28 and TRBJ1-1, with D possibly matching TRBD1 (6 bases). Germline lookup yields CDR1 MDHEN and CDR2 SYDVKM. Trimming removed 6 bases at V and 6 bases at J, with 17 bases between. CDR3 length: 14 amino acids. This CDR3 reads CASRGGGFRSEAFF. In DNA form, the CDR3 reads TGTGCCAGCAGGGGAGGGGGGTTCCGTTCTGAAGCTTTCTTT.

The gene calls are TRBV27 and TRBJ1-1; D uncertain. Germline CDR1 reads MNHEY; CDR2 reads SMNVEV (reference sequence). Trimming shortened V by 4 bases and J by 0 bases, and 6 bases separated the two germline ends. The CDR3 is 13 residues long. DNA of the CDR3: TGTGCCAGCAGTTCAGATATGAACACTGAAGCTTTCTTT. Its translation: CASSSDMNTEAFF.

V usage is TRBV19 and J usage is TRBJ1-1; the D gene is possibly TRBD1 (6 bases). The CDR3 has 16 amino acids. V shed 4 bases and J shed 0 bases, with 15 bases lying between them. The germline V gene encodes CDR1 LNHDA and CDR2 SQIVND (reference sequence). In DNA form, the CDR3 reads TGTGCCAGTAGTACACTGATGGACAGATTGAACACTGAAGCTTTCTTT. This encodes CASSTLMDRLNTEAFF.

The CDR3 DNA reads TGCGCCAGCAGCTGGGGACAGGGAAGCACTGGAAACACCATATATTTT. Translating gives CASSWGQGSTGNTIYF. This sequence joins TRBV5-1 and TRBJ1-3; TRBD1 matches 9 bases. This CDR3 is 16 amino acids long. Germline CDR1 and CDR2: SGHRS and YFSETQ. The V segment lost 3 bases and the J segment 2 bases; nucleotides outside the gene matches: 6.

The genes are TRBV3-1 (or the pseudogene TRBV3-2) and TRBJ1-2, with no clear D. Trimming pared 1 base from V and 6 bases from J, leaving 9 bases between. There are 13 residues in the CDR3. The germline CDR1 and CDR2 sequences are LGHDT and YNNKEL (reference sequence). The CDR3 DNA reads as TGTGCCAGCAGCCAAGCCGAGGGTAATGGCTACACCTTC. It encodes CASSQAEGNGYTF.

The V and J genes are TRBV7-9 and TRBJ2-3; 13 nucleotides match TRBD2. V gave up 1 base and J gave up 6 bases; unmatched junction bases: 7. This CDR3 is 17 amino acids long. Germline V gives CDR1 SEHNR, CDR2 FQNEAQ (reference sequence). In DNA, the CDR3 is TGTGCCAGCAGCTTAGGTGACGAGACTAGCGGGGGGGATACGCAGTATTTT. Translating gives CASSLGDETSGGDTQYF.

The sample holds a few counts of this clone. This chain joins TRBV19 and TRBJ1-1; a possible D gene is TRBD1 (5 bases). The CDR3 runs to 14 residues. Germline V gives CDR1 LNHDA, CDR2 SQIVND (reference sequence). With 6 bases removed from V and 1 base from J, the gap between germline ends came to 12 bases. The CDR3 loop reads CASSPGRGNTEAFF. In nucleotides, the CDR3 is TGTGCCAGTAGCCCGGGACGGGGGAACACTGAAGCTTTCTTT.

The rearrangement uses TRBV18 and TRBJ2-1, with 12 bases identical to TRBD2. With 3 bases clipped from V and 7 bases from J, the junction kept 7 bases outside the gene matches. The CDR3 covers 16 residues. The V gene's germline CDR1 is KGHSH and CDR2 LQKENI. Written as DNA, the CDR3 is TGTGCCAGCTCACCCTCCCTAGCGGGGGGGCCAAATGAGCAGTTCTTC. The encoded protein is CASSPSLAGGPNEQFF.

This clone was counted a single time. The chain has TRBV6-5 and TRBJ1-1; 10 bases fit TRBD1. Germline values: CDR1 MNHEY, CDR2 SVGAGI. There are 13 residues in the CDR3. The trim removed 6 bases at V and 6 bases at J, leaving 4 bases unmatched. The CDR3 here is CASSDRGLAEAFF. The CDR3 DNA reads TGTGCCAGCAGCGACAGGGGGCTAGCTGAAGCTTTCTTT.

The chain couples TRBV5-5 to TRBJ1-2; a possible D gene is TRBD1 (5 bases). In germline, CDR1 is SGHKS, CDR2 YYEKEE (reference sequence). The CDR3 runs to 16 residues. Trimming removed 2 bases at V and 0 bases at J, with 14 bases between. This chain's CDR3 is CASSFYDRTSNYGYTF. CDR3 bases: TGTGCCAGCAGCTTTTACGACAGAACTTCTAACTATGGCTACACCTTC.

This chain's CDR3 is CAISESRGGEKLFF. The CDR3, as DNA: TGTGCCATCAGTGAGTCAAGGGGAGGCGAAAAACTGTTTTTT. The chain is built from TRBV10-3 and TRBJ1-4; a weak D match, TRBD1 (5 bases). CDR1 and CDR2 from the germline V gene are ENHRY and SYGVKD. The CDR3 runs to 14 residues. The germline V and J ends were trimmed by 0 bases and 8 bases, with 10 bases remaining between them.

This sequence joins TRBV9 and TRBJ1-6; TRBD1 matches 7 bases. The CDR3 contains 16 residues. The germline V gene encodes CDR1 SGDLS and CDR2 YYNGEE. V dropped 3 bases and J dropped 7; count of bases not matched to a gene: 10. The CDR3, as DNA: TGTGCCAGCAGCGCCGACTTGGGACAGCTAAATTCACCCCTCCACTTT. This sequence encodes CASSADLGQLNSPLHF.

The chain joins TRBV30 to TRBJ1-2; D unclear. Trimming cost V 3 bases and J 0 bases, with 14 bases left between them. The CDR3 spans 15 residues. Germline CDR1 and CDR2: GTSNPN and SVGIG (reference sequence). For the CDR3, the DNA is TGTGCCTGGAGGTCGGAGTGGCCAGCTAACTATGGCTACACCTTC. It encodes CAWRSEWPANYGYTF.

The gene calls are TRBV30 and TRBJ1-5; TRBD1 matches 10 bases. This CDR3 contains 14 residues. Germline trimming cut 5 bases from V and 7 bases from J; bases unmatched to any gene: 8. Germline V gene data show CDR1 as GTSNPN and CDR2 as SVGIG (reference sequence). The chain's CDR3 is CAWGLTGGRQPQHF. The CDR3 bases are TGTGCCTGGGGGTTGACAGGGGGCCGACAGCCCCAGCATTTT.

The chain links TRBV11-3 to TRBJ2-7, with D possibly TRBD1 on 6 matching bases. V was shortened by 5 bases and J by 0 bases, with 11 bases between the two germline ends. The CDR3 spans 14 residues. CDR1 is SGHNT and CDR2 is YENEEA in the germline V gene. The CDR3 spells CASSPTGSSYEQYF. CDR3 nucleotides: TGTGCCAGCAGCCCCACAGGGAGCTCCTACGAGCAGTACTTC.